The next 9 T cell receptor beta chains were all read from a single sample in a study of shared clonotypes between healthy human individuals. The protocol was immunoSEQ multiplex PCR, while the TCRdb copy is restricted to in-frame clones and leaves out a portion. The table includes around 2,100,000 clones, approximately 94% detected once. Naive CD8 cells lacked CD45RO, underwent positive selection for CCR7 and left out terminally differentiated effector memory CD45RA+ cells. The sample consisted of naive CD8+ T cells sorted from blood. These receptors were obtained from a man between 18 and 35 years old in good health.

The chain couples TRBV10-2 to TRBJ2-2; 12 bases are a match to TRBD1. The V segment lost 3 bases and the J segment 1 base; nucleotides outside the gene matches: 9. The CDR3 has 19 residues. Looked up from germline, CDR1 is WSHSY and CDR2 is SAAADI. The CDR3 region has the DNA TGCGCCAGCAGTGATGGGACAGGGGGCCGGAAAGGGAACACCGGGGAGCTGTTTTTT. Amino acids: CASSDGTGGRKGNTGELFF.

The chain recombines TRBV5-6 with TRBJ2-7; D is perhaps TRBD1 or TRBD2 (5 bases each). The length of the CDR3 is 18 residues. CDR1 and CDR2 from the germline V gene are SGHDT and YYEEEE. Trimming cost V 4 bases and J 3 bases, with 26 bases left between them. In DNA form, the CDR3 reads TGTGCCAGCAGCCCATTGAGGGACGCTCGTAGTTCTGACTACGAGCAGTACTTC. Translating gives CASSPLRDARSSDYEQYF.

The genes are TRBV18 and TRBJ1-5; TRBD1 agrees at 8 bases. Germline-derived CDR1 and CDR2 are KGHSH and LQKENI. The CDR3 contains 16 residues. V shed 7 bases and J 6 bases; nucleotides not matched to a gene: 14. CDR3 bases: TGTGCCAGCTTCTTTGGTACGCCAGGGGGCAGTCAGCCCCAGCATTTT. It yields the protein CASFFGTPGGSQPQHF.

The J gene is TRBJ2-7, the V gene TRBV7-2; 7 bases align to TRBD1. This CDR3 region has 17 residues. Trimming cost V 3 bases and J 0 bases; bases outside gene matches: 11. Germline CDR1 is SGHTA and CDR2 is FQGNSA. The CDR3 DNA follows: TGTGCCAGCAGCTTTGGGACAGCACCAAAAAGCTCCTACGAGCAGTACTTC. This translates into CASSFGTAPKSSYEQYF.

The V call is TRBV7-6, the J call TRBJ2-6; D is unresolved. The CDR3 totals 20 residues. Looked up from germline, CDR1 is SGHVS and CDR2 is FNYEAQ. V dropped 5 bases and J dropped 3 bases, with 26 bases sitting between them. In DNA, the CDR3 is TGTGCCAGCAGCCCGATGAGCGTCAGCCCAGGTTCCTTTGGGGCCAACGTCCTGACTTTC. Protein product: CASSPMSVSPGSFGANVLTF. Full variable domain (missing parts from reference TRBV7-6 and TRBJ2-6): GAGVSQSPRYKVTKRGQDVALRCDPISGHVSLYWYRQALGQGPEFLTYFNYEAQQDKSGLPNDRFSAERPEGSISTLTIQRTEQRDSAMYRCASSPMSVSPGSFGANVLTFGAGSRLTVL.

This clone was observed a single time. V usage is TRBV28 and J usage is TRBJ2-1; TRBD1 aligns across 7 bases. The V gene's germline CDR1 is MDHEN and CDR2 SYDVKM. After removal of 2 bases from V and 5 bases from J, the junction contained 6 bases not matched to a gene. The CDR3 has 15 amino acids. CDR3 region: CASSLATGMDNEQFF. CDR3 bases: TGTGCCAGCAGTTTAGCGACAGGGATGGACAATGAGCAGTTCTTC.

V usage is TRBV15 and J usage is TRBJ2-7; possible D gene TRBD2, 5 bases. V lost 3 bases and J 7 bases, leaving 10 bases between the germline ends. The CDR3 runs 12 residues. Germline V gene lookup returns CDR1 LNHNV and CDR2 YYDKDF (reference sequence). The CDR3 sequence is CATSSLEGEQYF. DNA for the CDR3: TGTGCCACCAGCAGCCTCGAGGGAGAGCAGTACTTC.

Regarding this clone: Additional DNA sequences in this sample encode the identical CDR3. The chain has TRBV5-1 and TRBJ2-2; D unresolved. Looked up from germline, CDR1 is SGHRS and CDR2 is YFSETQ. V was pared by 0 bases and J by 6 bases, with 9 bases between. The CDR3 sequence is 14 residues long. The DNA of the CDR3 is TGCGCCAGCAGCTTGGCTTGGGGATCCGGGGAGCTGTTTTTT. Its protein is CASSLAWGSGELFF.

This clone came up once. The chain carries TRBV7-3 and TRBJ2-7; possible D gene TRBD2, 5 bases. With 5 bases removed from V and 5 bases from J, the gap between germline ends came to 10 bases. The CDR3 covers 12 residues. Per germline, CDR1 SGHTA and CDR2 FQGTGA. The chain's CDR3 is CASSDRGNEQYF. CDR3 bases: TGTGCCAGCAGCGACCGGGGAAACGAGCAGTACTTC.